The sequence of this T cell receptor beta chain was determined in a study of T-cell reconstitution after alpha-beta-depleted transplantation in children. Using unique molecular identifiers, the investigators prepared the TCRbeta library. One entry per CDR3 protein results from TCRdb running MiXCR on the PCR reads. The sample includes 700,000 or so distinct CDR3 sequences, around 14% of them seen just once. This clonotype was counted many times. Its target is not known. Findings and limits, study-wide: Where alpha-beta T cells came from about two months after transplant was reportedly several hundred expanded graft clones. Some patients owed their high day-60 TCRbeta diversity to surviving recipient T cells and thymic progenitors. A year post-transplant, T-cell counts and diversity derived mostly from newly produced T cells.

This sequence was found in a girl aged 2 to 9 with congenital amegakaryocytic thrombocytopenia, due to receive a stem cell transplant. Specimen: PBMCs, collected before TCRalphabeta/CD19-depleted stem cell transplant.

CDR3 region: CASSPPGQGTGNTIYF. The DNA of the CDR3 is TGTGCCAGCTCACCGCCCGGACAGGGTACTGGAAACACCATATATTTT. V and J are TRBV18 and TRBJ1-3; the match to TRBD1 covers 8 bases. CDR1 is KGHSH, CDR2 LQKENI, per germline. The CDR3 runs to 16 residues. V lost 3 bases and J lost 2; bases outside the gene matches: 6. Full variable domain (missing parts from reference TRBV18 and TRBJ1-3): NAGVMQNPRHLVRRRGQEARLRCSPMKGHSHVYWYRQLPEEGLKFMVYLQKENIIDESGMPKERFSAEFPKEGPSILRIQQVVRGDSAAYFCASSPPGQGTGNTIYFGEGSWLTVV.